This TCR beta chain came from a study of shared clonotypes between healthy human individuals. Study in general: Three plates were used per donor for CD4 naive, three for CD4 memory, two for CD8 naive and one for CD8 memory.

Clones were sequenced by immunoSEQ multiplex PCR, and TCRdb holds only the in-frame ones, with some missing. The table shows 730,000 or so clones, with around 72% occurring only once. The CDR3 contains 17 residues. The receptor's source is a woman in her thirties in good health. The sample consisted of memory CD4+ T cells sorted from blood. The sample's subset: CD45RA-negative fraction. The chain has TRBV21-1 and TRBJ2-1; no check of the table's D call, TRBD2, against the DNA was made. TRBV21-1 constitutes a pseudogene. The CDR3 spells CASSKARRLAGYNEQFF. The CDR3 region has the DNA TGTGCCAGCAGCAAAGCGCGGAGACTAGCGGGTTACAATGAGCAGTTCTTC.